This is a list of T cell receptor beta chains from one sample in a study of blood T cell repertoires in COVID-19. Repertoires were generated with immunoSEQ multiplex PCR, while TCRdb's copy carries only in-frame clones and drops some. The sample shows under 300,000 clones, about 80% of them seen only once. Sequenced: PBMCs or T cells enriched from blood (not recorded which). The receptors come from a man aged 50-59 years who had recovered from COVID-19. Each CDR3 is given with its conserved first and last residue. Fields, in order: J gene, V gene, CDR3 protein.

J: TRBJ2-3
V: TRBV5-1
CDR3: CASSLGTSGGLDTQYF

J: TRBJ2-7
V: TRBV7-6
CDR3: CASSLQTSGSEQYF

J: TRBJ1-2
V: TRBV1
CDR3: CTSSQIWDRGLYGYTF

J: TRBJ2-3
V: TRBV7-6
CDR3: CASSLAGGSTDTQYF

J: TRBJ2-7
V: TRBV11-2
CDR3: CASSLLAGRAEQYF

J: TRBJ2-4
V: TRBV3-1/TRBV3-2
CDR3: CASSQAQQGDIQYF

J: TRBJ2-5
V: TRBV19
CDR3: CASSMTGGGETQYF

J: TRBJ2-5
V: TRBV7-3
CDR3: CASRASGGPQYF

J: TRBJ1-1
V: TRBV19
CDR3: CASSTRSGVGTEAFF

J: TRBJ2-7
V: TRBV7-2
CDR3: CASSSGLGAGGTYEQYF

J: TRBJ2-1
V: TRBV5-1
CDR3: CASSLEAGAFNEQFF

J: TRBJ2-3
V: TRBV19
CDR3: CASSNHAHTDTQYF

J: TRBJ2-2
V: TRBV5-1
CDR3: CASSLGPVTGELFF

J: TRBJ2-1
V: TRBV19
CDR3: CASNPLSGRSSYNEQFF

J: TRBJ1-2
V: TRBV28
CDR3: CASWTGAYGYTF

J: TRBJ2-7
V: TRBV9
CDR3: CASSVSSSGGYEQYF

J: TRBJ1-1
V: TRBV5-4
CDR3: CASSSGSGTVREAFF

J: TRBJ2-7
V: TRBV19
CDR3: CASSMIAGSYEQYF

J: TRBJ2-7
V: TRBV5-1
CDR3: CASSLQGYEQYF

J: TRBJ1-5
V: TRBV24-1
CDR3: CATSDNVWGRVQPQHF

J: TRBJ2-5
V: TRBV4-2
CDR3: CASSQGLAGEPETQYF

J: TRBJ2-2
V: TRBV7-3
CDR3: CASSPRLAEFPGELFF

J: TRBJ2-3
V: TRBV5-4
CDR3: CSTRLASTDTQYF

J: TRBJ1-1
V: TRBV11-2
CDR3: CASSLSFGGNTEAFF

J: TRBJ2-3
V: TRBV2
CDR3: CASKGTSSGDTQYF

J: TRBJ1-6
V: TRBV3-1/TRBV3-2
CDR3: CASSQARGDNSPLHF

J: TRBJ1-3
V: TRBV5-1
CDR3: CASSSRDRVPGNTIYF

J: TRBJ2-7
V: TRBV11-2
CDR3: CASSPLASEQYF

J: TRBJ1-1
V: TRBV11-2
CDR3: CASSNRGGRSTEAFF

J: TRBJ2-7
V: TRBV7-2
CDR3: CASSLAIWTTSAYEQYF

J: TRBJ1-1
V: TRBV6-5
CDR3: CASTGQQNTEAFF

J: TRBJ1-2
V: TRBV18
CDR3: CASSPGARVINYGYTF

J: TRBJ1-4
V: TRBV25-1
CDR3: CASQRGSGYEKLFF

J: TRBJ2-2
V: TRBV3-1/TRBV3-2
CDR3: CASSRLGNTGELFF

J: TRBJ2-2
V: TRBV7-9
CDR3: CASSFLQGITGELFF

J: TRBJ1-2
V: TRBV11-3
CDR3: CASSPTGDHYGYTF

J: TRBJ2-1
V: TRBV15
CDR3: CATSREGLGSGEQFF

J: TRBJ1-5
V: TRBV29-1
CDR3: CSVADSRGQPQHF

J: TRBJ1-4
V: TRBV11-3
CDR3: CASSLGGLNEKLFF

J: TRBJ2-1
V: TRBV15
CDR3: CATSSGRGNSDEQFF

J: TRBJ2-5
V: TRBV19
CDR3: CASSQHPQVSQYF

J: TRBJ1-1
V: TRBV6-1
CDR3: CASSEGSAGNTEAFF

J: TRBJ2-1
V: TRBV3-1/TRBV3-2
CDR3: CASSHPLALSSYNEQFF

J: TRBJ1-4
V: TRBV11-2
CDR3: CASSLTGGGSEKLFF

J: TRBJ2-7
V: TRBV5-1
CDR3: CASSLSFSGRVQTYEQYF

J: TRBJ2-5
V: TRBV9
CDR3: CASSLTDYQETQYF

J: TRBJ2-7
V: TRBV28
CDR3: CASSPSFSGSSYEQYF

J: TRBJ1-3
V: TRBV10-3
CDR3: CAISESRTGVGPVYGNTIYF

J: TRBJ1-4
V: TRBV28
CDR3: CASSLGQYNEKLFF

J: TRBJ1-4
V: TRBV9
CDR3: CASSALPNEKLFF

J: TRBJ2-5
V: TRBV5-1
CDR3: CASSLWGTGQGWQETQYF